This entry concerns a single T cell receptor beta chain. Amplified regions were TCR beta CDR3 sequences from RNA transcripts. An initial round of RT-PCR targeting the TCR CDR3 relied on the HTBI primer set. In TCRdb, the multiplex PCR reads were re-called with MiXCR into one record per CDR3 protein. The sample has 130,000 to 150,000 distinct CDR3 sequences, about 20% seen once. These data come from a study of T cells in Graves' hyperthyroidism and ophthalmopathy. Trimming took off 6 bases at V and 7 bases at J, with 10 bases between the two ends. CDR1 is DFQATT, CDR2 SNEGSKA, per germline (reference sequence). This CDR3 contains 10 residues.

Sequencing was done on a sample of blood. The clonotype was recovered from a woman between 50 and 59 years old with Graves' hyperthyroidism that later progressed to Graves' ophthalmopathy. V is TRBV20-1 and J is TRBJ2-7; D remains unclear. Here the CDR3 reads CSAKFGEQYF. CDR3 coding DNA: TGCAGTGCCAAGTTCGGAGAGCAGTACTTC.